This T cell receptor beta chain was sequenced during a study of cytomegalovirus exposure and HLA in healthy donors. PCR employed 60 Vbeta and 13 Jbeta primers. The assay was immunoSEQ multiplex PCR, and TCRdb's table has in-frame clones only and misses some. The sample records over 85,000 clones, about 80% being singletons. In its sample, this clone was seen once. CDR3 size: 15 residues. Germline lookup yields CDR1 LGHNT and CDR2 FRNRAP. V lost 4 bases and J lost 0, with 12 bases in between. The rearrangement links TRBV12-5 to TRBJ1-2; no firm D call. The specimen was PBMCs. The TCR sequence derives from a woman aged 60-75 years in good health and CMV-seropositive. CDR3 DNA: TGTGCTAGTGGTTCGAACCCGGGTTCTAACTATGGCTACACCTTC. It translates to CASGSNPGSNYGYTF. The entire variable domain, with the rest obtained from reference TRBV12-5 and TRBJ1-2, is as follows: DARVTQTPRHKVTEMGQEVTMRCQPILGHNTVFWYRQTMMQGLELLAYFRNRAPLDDSGMPKDRFSAEMPDATLATLKIQPSEPRDSAVYFCASGSNPGSNYGYTFGSGTRLTVV.